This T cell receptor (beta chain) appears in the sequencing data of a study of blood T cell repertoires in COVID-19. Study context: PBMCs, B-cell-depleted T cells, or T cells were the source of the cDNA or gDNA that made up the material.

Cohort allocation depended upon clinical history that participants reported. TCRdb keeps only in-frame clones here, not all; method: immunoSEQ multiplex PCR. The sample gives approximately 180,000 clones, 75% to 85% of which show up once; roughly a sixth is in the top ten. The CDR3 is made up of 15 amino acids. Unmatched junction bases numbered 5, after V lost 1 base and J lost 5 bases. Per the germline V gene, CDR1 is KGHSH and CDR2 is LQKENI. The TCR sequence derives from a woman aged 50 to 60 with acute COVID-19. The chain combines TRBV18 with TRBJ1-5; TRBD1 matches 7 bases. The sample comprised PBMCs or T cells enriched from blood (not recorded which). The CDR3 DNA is TGTGCCAGCTCACCACAGGGGGCAGGGTATCAGCCCCAGCATTTT. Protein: CASSPQGAGYQPQHF.